A single TCR beta chain is shown here with its context. The method was immunoSEQ multiplex PCR; TCRdb's version includes in-frame clones alone and lacks a portion of them. The data hold about 100,000 clones, with 85% observed a single time. Germline CDR1 and CDR2: LGHNT and FRNRAP. Between the trimmed V and J ends, which lost 6 bases and 2 bases, there was a span of 12 bases. This CDR3 region has 14 residues. The data were obtained in a study of control samples from healthy donors and cancer patients. This receptor was obtained from a man aged 30 to 45 in good health. The sequenced material came from blood. This chain uses TRBV12-5 with TRBJ2-3; TRBD2 might be the D (6 bases). CDR3 coding DNA: TGTGCTAGTGGCCCGGGACTCTTCACAGATACGCAGTATTTT. Protein sequence: CASGPGLFTDTQYF. Full variable domain (remainder filled in from reference TRBV12-5 and TRBJ2-3): DARVTQTPRHKVTEMGQEVTMRCQPILGHNTVFWYRQTMMQGLELLAYFRNRAPLDDSGMPKDRFSAEMPDATLATLKIQPSEPRDSAVYFCASGPGLFTDTQYFGPGTRLTVL.